The clone carrying this T cell receptor beta chain was observed at least ten times. TCRdb independently ran MiXCR on the RT-PCR reads; one entry per CDR3 protein. This table holds about 680,000 distinct CDR3 sequences, about 14% found once. This receptor was taken from a female donor in good health, serving as a healthy control. Sequencing was carried out using memory CD4+ T cells from blood.

The CDR3 coding sequence is TGTGCCGACAAGCGGGAGGGTAGCACCGGGGAGCTGTTTTTT. As protein: CADKREGSTGELFF. J is TRBJ2-2 and V is TRBV6-4; TRBD2 matches at 10 bases. CDR1 and CDR2 (germline): MRHNA, SNTAGT. The J segment lost 4 bases and the V segment lost 11 bases, leaving 7 bases of the junction unmatched. This CDR3 is 14 amino acids long.